This T cell receptor (beta chain) was identified in a study of identical twins. TCRdb reprocessed the 5' RACE reads via MiXCR and lists one record per CDR3 protein. The data hold hundreds of thousands of distinct CDR3 sequences, with roughly an eighth observed a single time. V trimming: 2 bases; J trimming: 4 bases; junction bases outside the gene matches: 2. The length of the CDR3 is 14 residues. Germline V gives CDR1 MNHEY, CDR2 SMNVEV (reference sequence). The data were also submitted as part of a second study, on yellow fever vaccine responses in identical twins.

The chain is built from TRBV27 and TRBJ2-3; 8 bases fit TRBD2. The material sequenced was PBMCs. This receptor was obtained from a woman aged 18 to 35 in good health. The CDR3 DNA sequence: TGTGCCAGCAGTTTACGGCGGGGGGCAGATACGCAGTATTTT. This encodes CASSLRRGADTQYF.